This entry is about one TCR beta chain. V was cut by 3 bases and J by 4 bases, with 14 bases left in between. From germline, CDR1 is SGHDT and CDR2 YYEEEE. The CDR3 is 16 residues long. This table comes from immunoSEQ multiplex PCR, and its TCRdb copy is limited to in-frame clones, with some not included. The sample carries about 78,000 clones, around 91% recorded once. The data were obtained in a study of blood T cell repertoires in COVID-19. The rearrangement uses TRBV5-6 and TRBJ1-6; TRBD1 might be the D (5 bases). The clonotype comes from a woman in her 50s in a cohort sampled during active COVID-19. The source material was peripheral blood. The CDR3 region has the DNA TGTGCCAGCAGCTCCTCCCTGACAGCTTATAATTCACCCCTCCACTTT. It specifies CASSSSLTAYNSPLHF.